This is a list of T cell receptor beta chains from one sample in a study of technical replicates of blood from several donors. Data came from immunoSEQ multiplex PCR; TCRdb stores just in-frame clones and leaves some out. Of tens of thousands of clones in the sample, around 93% are singletons; the top ten hold 4.2%. Sequenced: PBMCs. The receptors were gathered from a human donor in good health. Some clones in this sample may be carry-over from other donors' samples. Each CDR3 is given with its conserved first and last residue. Each record gives: J gene, clone size, D gene, V gene, CDR3 protein, CDR3 DNA. A D gene is named only where the DNA matches it firmly. Only some rows state a clone size, as once, few, many or a class for expanded clones.

j_call: TRBJ1-2
clone_size: once
d_call: .
v_call: TRBV7-2
cdr3_aa: CASSPDSNYGYTF
cdr3_nt: TGTGCCAGCAGCCCGGACAGTAACTATGGCTACACCTTC

j_call: TRBJ1-3
clone_size: .
d_call: .
v_call: TRBV4-3
cdr3_aa: CASSQERGSGNTIYF
cdr3_nt: TGCGCCAGCAGCCAAGAACGCGGCTCTGGAAACACCATATATTTT

j_call: TRBJ2-1
clone_size: .
d_call: .
v_call: TRBV14
cdr3_aa: CASSQSRRDKQFF
cdr3_nt: TGTGCCAGCAGCCAATCCCGAAGGGACAAGCAGTTCTTC

j_call: TRBJ2-7
clone_size: once
d_call: .
v_call: TRBV20-1
cdr3_aa: CRGRDYEQYF
cdr3_nt: TGCAGAGGACGGGATTACGAGCAGTACTTC

j_call: TRBJ2-7
clone_size: .
d_call: TRBD1
v_call: TRBV6-6
cdr3_aa: CASGQGDRAPFEQYF
cdr3_nt: TGTGCCAGCGGACAGGGGGACAGGGCCCCTTTCGAGCAGTACTTC

j_call: TRBJ2-3
clone_size: .
d_call: .
v_call: TRBV7-8
cdr3_aa: CASSSLGGGRSTDTQYF
cdr3_nt: TGTGCCAGCAGCTCCTTAGGCGGGGGCCGTAGCACAGATACGCAGTATTTT

j_call: TRBJ1-1
clone_size: .
d_call: TRBD1
v_call: TRBV14
cdr3_aa: CASSPLTGGGGTEAFF
cdr3_nt: TGTGCCAGCAGCCCATTAACAGGGGGAGGAGGCACTGAAGCTTTCTTT

j_call: TRBJ2-3
clone_size: .
d_call: .
v_call: TRBV9
cdr3_aa: CASSEAGALTSTDTQYF
cdr3_nt: TGTGCCAGCAGCGAGGCGGGGGCCCTCACTAGCACAGATACGCAGTATTTT

j_call: TRBJ2-1
clone_size: .
d_call: TRBD2
v_call: TRBV6-4
cdr3_aa: CASIRGLADYNEQFF
cdr3_nt: TGTGCCAGCATTCGTGGGCTAGCGGATTACAATGAGCAGTTCTTC

j_call: TRBJ2-1
clone_size: .
d_call: TRBD2
v_call: TRBV4-1
cdr3_aa: CASSQVFGLADHNEQFF
cdr3_nt: TGCGCCAGCAGCCAAGTTTTTGGACTAGCGGACCACAATGAGCAGTTCTTC

j_call: TRBJ1-5
clone_size: few
d_call: TRBD1
v_call: TRBV6-1
cdr3_aa: CASSDSGGHQPQHF
cdr3_nt: TGTGCCAGCAGTGATTCAGGGGGGCATCAGCCCCAGCATTTT

j_call: TRBJ2-7
clone_size: .
d_call: TRBD1
v_call: TRBV2
cdr3_aa: CASRGTGEHEQYF
cdr3_nt: TGTGCCAGCAGGGGGACAGGGGAACACGAGCAGTACTTC

j_call: TRBJ2-2
clone_size: .
d_call: TRBD2
v_call: TRBV2
cdr3_aa: CASRGLAGARNTGELFF
cdr3_nt: TGTGCCAGCAGGGGACTAGCGGGAGCTAGGAACACCGGGGAGCTGTTTTTT

j_call: TRBJ2-1
clone_size: .
d_call: TRBD2
v_call: TRBV9
cdr3_aa: CASSLRLAGWEQFF
cdr3_nt: TGTGCCAGCAGCCTAAGACTAGCGGGATGGGAGCAGTTCTTC

j_call: TRBJ1-1
clone_size: .
d_call: TRBD1
v_call: TRBV18
cdr3_aa: CASSPFEGAGGTEAFF
cdr3_nt: TGTGCCAGCTCACCATTTGAGGGGGCGGGTGGCACTGAAGCTTTCTTT

j_call: TRBJ2-1
clone_size: .
d_call: TRBD2
v_call: TRBV4-3
cdr3_aa: CASSQDGPASGRWNEQFF
cdr3_nt: TGCGCCAGCAGCCAAGATGGTCCCGCTAGCGGGAGGTGGAATGAGCAGTTCTTC

j_call: TRBJ2-2
clone_size: .
d_call: .
v_call: TRBV9
cdr3_aa: CASSTRAGRELFF
cdr3_nt: TGTGCCAGCAGCACGAGGGCAGGCAGGGAGCTGTTTTTT

j_call: TRBJ1-5
clone_size: .
d_call: .
v_call: TRBV2
cdr3_aa: CASMYEKNQPQHF
cdr3_nt: TGTGCCAGCATGTATGAGAAGAATCAGCCCCAGCATTTT

j_call: TRBJ1-6
clone_size: .
d_call: TRBD1
v_call: TRBV7-6
cdr3_aa: CASSSTGRGANSPLHF
cdr3_nt: TGTGCCAGCAGCTCCACGGGCAGGGGGGCTAATTCACCCCTCCACTTT

j_call: TRBJ1-1
clone_size: .
d_call: .
v_call: TRBV4-2
cdr3_aa: CASSLRTGIDTEAFF
cdr3_nt: TGTGCCAGCAGCCTTAGAACAGGGATCGACACTGAAGCTTTCTTT

j_call: TRBJ2-2
clone_size: .
d_call: TRBD2
v_call: TRBV2
cdr3_aa: CASSEGTSVFGTGELFF
cdr3_nt: TGTGCCAGCAGTGAAGGGACTAGCGTTTTCGGCACCGGGGAGCTGTTTTTT

j_call: TRBJ2-3
clone_size: .
d_call: .
v_call: TRBV6-1
cdr3_aa: CASSERQRATDTQYF
cdr3_nt: TGTGCCAGCAGTGAAAGGCAGCGAGCCACAGATACGCAGTATTTT

j_call: TRBJ2-5
clone_size: .
d_call: .
v_call: TRBV11-3
cdr3_aa: CASALVYRETQYF
cdr3_nt: TGTGCCAGCGCCCTAGTTTACAGGGAGACCCAGTACTTC

j_call: TRBJ1-1
clone_size: .
d_call: TRBD1
v_call: TRBV30
cdr3_aa: CAWSPETGTVEAFF
cdr3_nt: TGTGCCTGGAGTCCAGAGACAGGGACGGTTGAAGCTTTCTTT

j_call: TRBJ2-7
clone_size: .
d_call: TRBD1
v_call: TRBV10-3
cdr3_aa: CAISRDRANERSYEQYF
cdr3_nt: TGTGCCATCAGCCGGGACAGGGCAAACGAACGCTCCTACGAGCAGTACTTC

j_call: TRBJ1-3
clone_size: .
d_call: .
v_call: TRBV6-1
cdr3_aa: CASSEGWGFGNTIYF
cdr3_nt: TGTGCCAGCAGTGAGGGATGGGGCTTTGGAAACACCATATATTTT

j_call: TRBJ1-5
clone_size: .
d_call: .
v_call: TRBV7-2
cdr3_aa: CASSLWSSNQPQHF
cdr3_nt: TGTGCCAGCAGCTTATGGAGCAGCAATCAGCCCCAGCATTTT

j_call: TRBJ1-2
clone_size: .
d_call: .
v_call: TRBV7-8
cdr3_aa: CASSALATGTHYGYTF
cdr3_nt: TGTGCCAGCAGCGCCCTAGCGACCGGGACCCACTATGGCTACACCTTC

j_call: TRBJ2-7
clone_size: .
d_call: .
v_call: TRBV7-6
cdr3_aa: CASSRQVDRDEQYF
cdr3_nt: TGTGCCAGCAGCCGACAGGTGGACAGAGACGAGCAGTACTTC

j_call: TRBJ2-7
clone_size: .
d_call: TRBD2
v_call: TRBV4-3
cdr3_aa: CASSRSAGENSYEQYF
cdr3_nt: TGCGCCAGCAGCCGGTCAGCGGGGGAGAACTCCTACGAGCAGTACTTC

j_call: TRBJ2-5
clone_size: .
d_call: TRBD2
v_call: TRBV4-1
cdr3_aa: CASSQDRGGAGTQYF
cdr3_nt: TGCGCCAGCAGCCAAGATCGGGGAGGGGCGGGAACCCAGTACTTC

j_call: TRBJ2-4
clone_size: .
d_call: TRBD2
v_call: TRBV7-9
cdr3_aa: CASSLALDGGASKNIQYF
cdr3_nt: TGTGCCAGCAGCTTAGCGTTAGACGGGGGGGCTTCCAAAAACATTCAGTACTTC

j_call: TRBJ2-1
clone_size: few
d_call: .
v_call: TRBV28
cdr3_aa: CASPVGGNEQFF
cdr3_nt: TGTGCCAGCCCCGTGGGGGGCAATGAGCAGTTCTTC

j_call: TRBJ2-1
clone_size: .
d_call: TRBD2
v_call: TRBV27
cdr3_aa: CASSQREVNRNEQFF
cdr3_nt: TGTGCCAGCAGTCAGCGGGAGGTAAATCGCAATGAGCAGTTCTTC

j_call: TRBJ2-7
clone_size: .
d_call: .
v_call: TRBV19
cdr3_aa: CASSTRPGGMYEQYF
cdr3_nt: TGTGCCAGTAGTACTCGCCCAGGGGGGATGTACGAGCAGTACTTC

j_call: TRBJ2-2
clone_size: once
d_call: TRBD1
v_call: TRBV7-9
cdr3_aa: CASSFRDRGREVGTGELFF
cdr3_nt: TGTGCCAGCAGTTTCCGGGACAGGGGGCGCGAGGTTGGTACCGGGGAGCTGTTTTTT

j_call: TRBJ1-5
clone_size: once
d_call: TRBD1
v_call: TRBV7-2
cdr3_aa: CASSLDRAGGQPQHF
cdr3_nt: TGTGCCAGCAGCTTAGATAGGGCAGGGGGACAGCCCCAGCATTTT

j_call: TRBJ1-2
clone_size: .
d_call: TRBD1
v_call: TRBV7-9
cdr3_aa: CASSRTGTGVYGYTF
cdr3_nt: TGTGCCAGCAGTCGTACCGGGACAGGGGTCTATGGCTACACCTTC

j_call: TRBJ2-7
clone_size: .
d_call: TRBD1
v_call: TRBV7-9
cdr3_aa: CASSLNIVGTGDYEQYF
cdr3_nt: TGTGCCAGCAGCTTAAACATCGTCGGGACAGGGGACTACGAGCAGTACTTC

j_call: TRBJ1-1
clone_size: once
d_call: .
v_call: TRBV2
cdr3_aa: CASSADRRWSAFF
cdr3_nt: TGTGCCAGCAGTGCTGACAGACGTTGGTCCGCTTTCTTT

j_call: TRBJ2-2
clone_size: .
d_call: .
v_call: TRBV30
cdr3_aa: CAWSGGLYTGELFF
cdr3_nt: TGTGCCTGGAGTGGGGGCCTTTACACCGGGGAGCTGTTTTTT

j_call: TRBJ2-3
clone_size: .
d_call: TRBD2
v_call: TRBV7-3
cdr3_aa: CASSRGGEPTDTQYF
cdr3_nt: TGTGCCAGCAGCCGCGGGGGGGAGCCCACAGATACGCAGTATTTT

j_call: TRBJ2-7
clone_size: .
d_call: .
v_call: TRBV5-6
cdr3_aa: CASSPVDIKKAYEQYF
cdr3_nt: TGTGCCAGCAGCCCTGTCGACATCAAAAAGGCATACGAGCAGTACTTC

j_call: TRBJ2-3
clone_size: .
d_call: TRBD1
v_call: TRBV14
cdr3_aa: CASSQVERGLRGADTQYF
cdr3_nt: TGTGCCAGCAGCCAAGTGGAGAGGGGGCTTCGAGGTGCGGATACGCAGTATTTT

j_call: TRBJ2-3
clone_size: .
d_call: .
v_call: TRBV27
cdr3_aa: CASSLGLGGDTQYF
cdr3_nt: TGTGCCAGCAGCCTTGGACTCGGGGGAGATACGCAGTATTTT

j_call: TRBJ2-7
clone_size: .
d_call: .
v_call: TRBV7-2
cdr3_aa: CASSLAGGGGSYEQYF
cdr3_nt: TGTGCCAGCAGCTTAGCTGGAGGGGGGGGATCCTACGAGCAGTACTTC